The entry below describes one T cell receptor (beta chain). The antigen remains unidentified. This entry comes from a study of CD8+ T cells in alopecia areata. Turning to the study itself: Percent of scalp involved defined treated patients' severity scores. Study results and limitations: Uncertainty about whether baseline CD8+ expansion is linked to response remains, with one nonresponder. Sharing of TCRs across patients appeared less clear than in mice, possibly for HLA-related reasons.

Following extraction, RNA underwent reverse transcription to cDNA, which served as the sequencing template. Using immunoSEQ multiplex PCR, the repertoire was profiled, and TCRdb retains in-frame clones only, with some absent. This table holds 110,000 or so clones, 56% found once. This sample's treatment: oral pan-JAK inhibitor, 5-10 mg twice daily. Collected material from alopecia areata patients comprised lesional scalp punch biopsies and peripheral blood. Germline trimming cut 3 bases from V and 11 bases from J; bases unmatched to any gene: 9. The CDR3 covers 13 residues. CDR1 and CDR2 from the germline V gene are LGHNA and YNFKEQ.

The specimen comprised CD4+ T cells sorted from blood, sampled at week 24, from a patient treated with tofacitinib. This receptor was identified in a human donor with alopecia areata. The chain uses TRBV4-2 and TRBJ1-1, with 7 bases matching TRBD1. CDR3 amino acids: CASSHDDREWAFF. The CDR3 nucleotides are TGTGCCAGCAGCCACGATGACAGGGAGTGGGCTTTCTTT.